These 5 T cell receptor beta chains were all obtained from the same sample, sequenced in a study of blood T cell repertoires in COVID-19. Using immunoSEQ multiplex PCR, the repertoire was profiled, and TCRdb retains in-frame clones only, with some absent. The sample contains some 390,000 clones, around 87% of which appear only once. Sequencing was performed on peripheral blood. These TCRs come from a woman aged 55 to 70 with COVID-19, enrolled during active disease.

The chain has TRBV7-6 and TRBJ2-2; 7 bases are a match to TRBD1. The CDR3 extends over 16 amino acids. The junction had 9 bases not matched to a gene; V was cut back by 2 bases and J by 6 bases. Germline V gene sequence: CDR1 SGHVS, CDR2 FNYEAQ. DNA of the CDR3: TGTGCCAGCAGCTTATTAACTAGACAGGGACCCGGGGAGCTGTTTTTT. Its translation is CASSLLTRQGPGELFF. The full variable domain, its missing parts supplied by reference TRBV7-6 and TRBJ2-2, is GAGVSQSPRYKVTKRGQDVALRCDPISGHVSLYWYRQALGQGPEFLTYFNYEAQQDKSGLPNDRFSAERPEGSISTLTIQRTEQRDSAMYRCASSLLTRQGPGELFFGEGSRLTVL.

The rearrangement joins TRBV20-1 to TRBJ2-7; D might be TRBD1 (6 bases). Per the germline V gene, CDR1 is DFQATT and CDR2 is SNEGSKA (reference sequence). V lost 3 bases and J 3 bases, leaving 15 bases between the germline ends. This CDR3 is built from 14 residues. CDR3 loop: CSASSTGKFYEQYF. The CDR3 DNA sequence: TGCAGTGCTAGTAGTACAGGGAAATTCTACGAGCAGTACTTC.

The rearrangement uses TRBV11-2 and TRBJ2-6; unclear D gene. The length of the CDR3 is 16 residues. Germline V gene sequence: CDR1 SGHAT, CDR2 FQNNGV. Trimming took off 4 bases at V and 0 bases at J, with 10 bases between the two ends. The CDR3 bases are TGTGCCAGCAGCTCCAGCGTGGCCTCTGGGGCCAACGTCCTGACTTTC. It translates to CASSSSVASGANVLTF.

CDR3 nucleotide sequence: TGTGCCAGCCGCGCTATGAGCTATGGCTACACCTTC. It is translated as CASRAMSYGYTF. This sequence joins TRBV5-4 and TRBJ1-2; D ambiguous. This CDR3 spans 12 amino acids. Germline CDR1 reads SGHNT; CDR2 reads YYREEE (reference sequence). V dropped 7 bases and J dropped 4 bases, with 11 bases sitting between them. Together with reference TRBV5-4 and TRBJ1-2, the CDR3 gives the full variable domain: ETGVTQSPTHLIKTRGQQVTLRCSSQSGHNTVSWYQQALGQGPQFIFQYYREEENGRGNFPPRFSGLQFPNYSSELNVNALELDDSALYLCASRAMSYGYTFGSGTRLTVV.

J is TRBJ1-4 and V is TRBV19; 8 bases line up with TRBD1. Per the germline V gene, CDR1 is LNHDA and CDR2 is SQIVND (reference sequence). This CDR3 has 16 residues. The V segment lost 5 bases and the J segment 0 bases; nucleotides outside the gene matches: 5. CDR3 amino acids: CASSSLTGATNEKLFF. CDR3 in DNA: TGTGCCAGTAGTTCTTTGACAGGGGCAACTAATGAAAAACTGTTTTTT.